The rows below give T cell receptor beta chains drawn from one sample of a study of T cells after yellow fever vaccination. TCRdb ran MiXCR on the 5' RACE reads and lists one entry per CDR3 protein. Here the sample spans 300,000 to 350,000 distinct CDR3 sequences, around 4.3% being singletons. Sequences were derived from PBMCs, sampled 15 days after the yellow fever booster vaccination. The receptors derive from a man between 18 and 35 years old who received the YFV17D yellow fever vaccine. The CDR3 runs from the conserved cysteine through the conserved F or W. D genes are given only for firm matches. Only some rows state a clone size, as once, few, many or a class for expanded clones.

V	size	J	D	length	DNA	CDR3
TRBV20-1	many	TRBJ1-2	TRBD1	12	TGCAGTGCTACGACAGGGGGCTATGGCTACACCTTC	CSATTGGYGYTF
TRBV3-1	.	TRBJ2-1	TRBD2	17	TGTGCCAGCAGCCAAGGGGCCGGGCTAGCGGGTAACAATGAGCAGTTCTTC	CASSQGAGLAGNNEQFF
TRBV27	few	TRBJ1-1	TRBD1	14	TGTGCCAGCAGTGCGGACAGGGGGAGCACTGAAGCTTTCTTT	CASSADRGSTEAFF
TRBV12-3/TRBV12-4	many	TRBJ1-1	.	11	TGTGCCAGCAGTTTTCTCGGGACAACTTTCTTT	CASSFLGTTFF
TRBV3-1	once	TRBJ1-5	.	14	TGTGCCAGCAGCCAGTCAGACAGCAATCAGCCCCAGCATTTT	CASSQSDSNQPQHF
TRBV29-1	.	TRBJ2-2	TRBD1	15	TGCAGCGCTGTAGGGACAGGGGTTTGGACCGGGGAGCTGTTTTTT	CSAVGTGVWTGELFF
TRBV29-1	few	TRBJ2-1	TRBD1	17	TGCAGCGTTGAAGATCTCCGGACAGGGACCTCTTACAATGAGCAGTTCTTC	CSVEDLRTGTSYNEQFF
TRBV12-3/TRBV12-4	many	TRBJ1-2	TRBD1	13	TGTGCCAGCAGCCCCAGGGGGTCCGGTGGCTACACCTTC	CASSPRGSGGYTF
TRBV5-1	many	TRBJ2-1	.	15	TGCGCCAGCAGCTCGCCACAGGAGAATCGTATTGAGCAGTTCTTC	CASSSPQENRIEQFF
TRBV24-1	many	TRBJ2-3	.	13	TGTGCCACTCGCGGGGACGGCACAGATACGCAGTATTTT	CATRGDGTDTQYF
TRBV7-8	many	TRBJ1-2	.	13	TGTGCCAGCAGCCCCTCCGGGGGACGTGGCTACACCTTC	CASSPSGGRGYTF
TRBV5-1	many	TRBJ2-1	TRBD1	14	TGCGCCAGCAGCCGTGGGACAGGATACAATGAGCAGTTCTTC	CASSRGTGYNEQFF
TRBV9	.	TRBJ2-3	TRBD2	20	TGTGCCAGCAGCCCCCGGACTAGCGGGGGGTCAAAGAGCCCCACAGATACGCAGTATTTT	CASSPRTSGGSKSPTDTQYF
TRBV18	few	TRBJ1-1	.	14	TGTGCCAGCTCAGGACAGACTATGAACACTGAAGCTTTCTTT	CASSGQTMNTEAFF
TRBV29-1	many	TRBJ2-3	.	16	TGCAGCGTTGTAGGCTTTCGACGGGATGCGGGAGATACGCAGTATTTT	CSVVGFRRDAGDTQYF
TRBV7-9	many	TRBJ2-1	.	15	TGTGCCAGCAGCTCGCCCCTCAAAGGGGACAATGAGCAGTTCTTC	CASSSPLKGDNEQFF
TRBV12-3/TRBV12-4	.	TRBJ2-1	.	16	TGTGCCAGCAGGTCCAGGGGACCCAGCTCCTACAATGAGCAGTTCTTC	CASRSRGPSSYNEQFF
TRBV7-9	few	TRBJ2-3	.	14	TGTGCCAGCAGCCCGAGGGGGGGGCTAGATACGCAGTATTTT	CASSPRGGLDTQYF
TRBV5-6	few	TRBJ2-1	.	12	TGTGCCAGCAGCCTCAGACCCAATGAGCAGTTCTTC	CASSLRPNEQFF
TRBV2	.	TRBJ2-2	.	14	TGTGCCAGCACCGTGAGTAGGAACACCGGGGAGCTGTTTTTT	CASTVSRNTGELFF
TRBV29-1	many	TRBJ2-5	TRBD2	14	TGCAGCGTTGGGGCTAGCGGGGGACAAGAGACCCAGTACTTC	CSVGASGGQETQYF
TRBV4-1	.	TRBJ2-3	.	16	TGCGCCAGCAGCCAAGAACGGGCGGGGACGACAGATACGCAGTATTTT	CASSQERAGTTDTQYF
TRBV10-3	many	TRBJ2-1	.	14	TGTGCCACTAACTACAGGGAAGGGGACAATGAGCAGTTCTTC	CATNYREGDNEQFF
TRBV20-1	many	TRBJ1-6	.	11	TGCAGTGCTAGCTTGCGTTCACCCCTCCACTTT	CSASLRSPLHF
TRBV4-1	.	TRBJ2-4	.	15	TGCGCCAGCAGCCTCCAGACAGGGAGGGAGAACATTCAGTACTTC	CASSLQTGRENIQYF
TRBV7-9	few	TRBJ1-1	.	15	TGTGCCAGCAGCTTAGATGGGGGGCGACTAACTGAAGCTTTCTTT	CASSLDGGRLTEAFF
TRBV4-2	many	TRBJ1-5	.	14	TGTGCCAGCAGCCGAGGCCAGGGGAATCAGCCCCAGCATTTT	CASSRGQGNQPQHF
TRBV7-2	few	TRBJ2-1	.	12	TGTGCCAGCAGCTTAGAGCAGGGCAGGCAGTTCTTC	CASSLEQGRQFF
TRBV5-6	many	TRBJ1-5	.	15	TGTGCCAGCAGCTTGACGGGGAAGGGGAATCAGCCCCAGCATTTT	CASSLTGKGNQPQHF
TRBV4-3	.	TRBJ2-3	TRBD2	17	TGCGCCAGCAGCCAACGAACGGGACTAGGGGTGCCAGATACGCAGTATTTT	CASSQRTGLGVPDTQYF
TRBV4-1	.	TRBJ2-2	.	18	TGCGCCAGCAGCCCCTTAGCGTTGGGGGCCGGTAGCACCGGGGAGCTGTTTTTT	CASSPLALGAGSTGELFF
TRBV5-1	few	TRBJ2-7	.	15	TGCGCCAGCAGCCAATCCCATAGCGGCTCCTACGAGCAGTACTTC	CASSQSHSGSYEQYF
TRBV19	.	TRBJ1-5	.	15	TGTGCCAGTAGTGCTACAGGGAACAGCAATCAGCCCCAGCATTTT	CASSATGNSNQPQHF
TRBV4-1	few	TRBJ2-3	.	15	TGCGCCAGCAGCCAAGTGGGCTGGGGCACAGATACGCAGTATTTT	CASSQVGWGTDTQYF
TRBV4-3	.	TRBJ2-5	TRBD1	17	TGCGCCAGCAGCCAAGATTTCACAGGGGCTGGGTGGGAGACCCAGTACTTC	CASSQDFTGAGWETQYF
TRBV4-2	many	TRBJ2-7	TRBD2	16	TGTGCCAGCAGCCAAATCACCGGGACTAGCGGCTACGAGCAGTACTTC	CASSQITGTSGYEQYF
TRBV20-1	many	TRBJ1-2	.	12	TGCAGTGCTAGGTGGACAGACTATGGCTACACCTTC	CSARWTDYGYTF
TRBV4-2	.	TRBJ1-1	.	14	TGTGCCAGCAGCCAAATTGAGGCGGACACTGAAGCTTTCTTT	CASSQIEADTEAFF
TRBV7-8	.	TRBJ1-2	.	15	TGTGCCAGCAGCCTCCGGGCCAGCCCCGTCTATGGCTACACCTTC	CASSLRASPVYGYTF
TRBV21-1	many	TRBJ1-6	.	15	TGTGCCAGCAGCAAAGCAGGACAGGGAGGTTCACCCCTCCACTTT	CASSKAGQGGSPLHF
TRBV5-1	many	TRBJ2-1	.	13	TGCGCCAGCAGCTTGGGTGAGTTGACTGAGCAGTTCTTC	CASSLGELTEQFF
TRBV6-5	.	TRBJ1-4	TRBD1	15	TGTGCCAGCAGTTACTCGGCAGGGGGAGGTGAAAAACTGTTTTTT	CASSYSAGGGEKLFF
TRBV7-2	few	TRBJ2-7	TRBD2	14	TGTGCCAGCAGCTTCGGCAGGGAGGGCTACGAGCAGTACTTC	CASSFGREGYEQYF
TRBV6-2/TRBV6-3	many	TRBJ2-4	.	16	TGTGCCAGCACCACGACATTATTCCTAGCCAAAAACATTCAGTACTTC	CASTTTLFLAKNIQYF
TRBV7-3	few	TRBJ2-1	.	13	TGTGCCAGCAGCCCCGCCCCCCGCAATGAGCAGTTCTTC	CASSPAPRNEQFF
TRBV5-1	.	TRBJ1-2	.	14	TGCGCCAGCAGCTTGACTGAGGAGACTTATGGCTACACCTTC	CASSLTEETYGYTF
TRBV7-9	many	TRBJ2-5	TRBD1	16	TGTGCCAGCAGCCGAAATGGACAGGGGGCGTTTGAGACCCAGTACTTC	CASSRNGQGAFETQYF
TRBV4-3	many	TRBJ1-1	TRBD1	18	TGCGCCAGCAGCCACCTATTCCCCGGGACAGGAAAGAACACTGAAGCTTTCTTT	CASSHLFPGTGKNTEAFF
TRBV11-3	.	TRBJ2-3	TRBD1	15	TGTGCCAGCAGCCAAGGGACAGGACCAACAGATACGCAGTATTTT	CASSQGTGPTDTQYF
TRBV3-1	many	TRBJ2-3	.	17	TGTGCCAGCAGCCAAGTAAGAGAGCGGGCTGGCACAGATACGCAGTATTTT	CASSQVRERAGTDTQYF
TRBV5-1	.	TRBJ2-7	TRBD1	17	TGCGCCAGCAGCTTAAGCGCGACCGGGACAGCCTACTACGAGCAGTACTTC	CASSLSATGTAYYEQYF
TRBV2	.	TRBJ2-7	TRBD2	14	TGTGCCAGCGTGGATTCTAGCGGGGGAGGCGAGCAGTACTTC	CASVDSSGGGEQYF
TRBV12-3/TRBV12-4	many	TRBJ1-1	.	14	TGTGCCAGTTGTCTAACCCCGGGCGAGACTGAAGCTTTCTTT	CASCLTPGETEAFF